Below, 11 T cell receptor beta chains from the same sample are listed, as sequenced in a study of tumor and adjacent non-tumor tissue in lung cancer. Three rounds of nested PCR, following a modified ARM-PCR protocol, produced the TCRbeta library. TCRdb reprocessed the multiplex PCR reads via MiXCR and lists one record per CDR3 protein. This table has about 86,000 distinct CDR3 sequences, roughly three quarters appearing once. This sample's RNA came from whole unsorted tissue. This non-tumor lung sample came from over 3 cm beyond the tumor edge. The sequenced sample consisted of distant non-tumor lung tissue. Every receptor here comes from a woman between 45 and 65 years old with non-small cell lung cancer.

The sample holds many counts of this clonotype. The CDR3 spells CSARASGGNQPQHF. In nucleotides, the CDR3 is TGCAGTGCTAGAGCCTCCGGGGGCAATCAGCCCCAGCATTTT. The chain is built from TRBV20-1 and TRBJ1-5, with unresolved D. CDR1 and CDR2 (germline): DFQATT, SNEGSKA (reference sequence). The V end lost 1 base, the J end lost 2 bases, and 9 bases lay between the germline ends. The CDR3 has 14 amino acids.

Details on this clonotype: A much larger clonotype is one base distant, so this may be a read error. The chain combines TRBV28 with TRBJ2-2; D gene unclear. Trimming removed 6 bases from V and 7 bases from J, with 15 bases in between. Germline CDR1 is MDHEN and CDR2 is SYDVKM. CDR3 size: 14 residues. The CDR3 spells CASSFRAAVGELFF. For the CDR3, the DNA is TGTGCCAGCAGCTTTCGCGCGGCGGTCGGGGAGCTGTTTTTT.

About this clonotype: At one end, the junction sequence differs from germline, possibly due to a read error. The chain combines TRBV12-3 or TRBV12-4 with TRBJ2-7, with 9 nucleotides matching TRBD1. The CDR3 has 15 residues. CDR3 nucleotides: TGTGCCAGCAGCCAGGGACAGGGCACCACCTACGAGGAGTACTTC. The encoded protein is CASSQGQGTTYEEYF.

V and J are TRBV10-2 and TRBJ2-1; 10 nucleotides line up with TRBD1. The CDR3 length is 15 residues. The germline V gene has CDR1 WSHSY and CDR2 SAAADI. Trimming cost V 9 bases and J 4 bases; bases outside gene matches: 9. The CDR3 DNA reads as TGCGCCAGGAACGGGACAGGGGTGGGTTACAATGAGCAGTTCTTC. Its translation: CARNGTGVGYNEQFF.

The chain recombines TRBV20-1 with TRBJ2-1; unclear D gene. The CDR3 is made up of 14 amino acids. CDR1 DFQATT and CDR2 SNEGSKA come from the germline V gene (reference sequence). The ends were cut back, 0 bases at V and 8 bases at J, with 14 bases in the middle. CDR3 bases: TGCAGTGCTAGAGATTGGCGGAATTACGATGAGCAGTTCTTC. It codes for CSARDWRNYDEQFF.

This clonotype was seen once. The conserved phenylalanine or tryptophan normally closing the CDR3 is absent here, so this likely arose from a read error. CDR3 sequence reads: CSFTGGRAIHEQYL. CDR3 DNA: TGCAGCTTCACCGGCGGGAGGGCAATCCACGAGCAGTACCTC. The genes are TRBV29-1 and TRBJ2-7, with 9 nucleotides matching TRBD2. From germline, CDR1 is SQVTM and CDR2 ANQGSEA. The CDR3 is 14 amino acids. After removal of 8 bases from V and 5 bases from J, the junction contained 13 bases not matched to a gene.

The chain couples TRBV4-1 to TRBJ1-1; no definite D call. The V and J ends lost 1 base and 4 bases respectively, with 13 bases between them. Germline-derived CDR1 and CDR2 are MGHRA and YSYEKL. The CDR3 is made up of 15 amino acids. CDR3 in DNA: TGCGCCAGCAGCCAAGGGGCGGGAGTTAGCACTGAAGCTTTCTTT. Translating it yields CASSQGAGVSTEAFF.

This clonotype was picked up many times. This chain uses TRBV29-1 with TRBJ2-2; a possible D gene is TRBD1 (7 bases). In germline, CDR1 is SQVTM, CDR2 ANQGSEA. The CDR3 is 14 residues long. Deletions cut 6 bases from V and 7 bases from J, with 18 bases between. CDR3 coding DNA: TGCAGCGTCATGAACAGGGGAGCGGGCGGGGAGCTGTTTTTT. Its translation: CSVMNRGAGGELFF.

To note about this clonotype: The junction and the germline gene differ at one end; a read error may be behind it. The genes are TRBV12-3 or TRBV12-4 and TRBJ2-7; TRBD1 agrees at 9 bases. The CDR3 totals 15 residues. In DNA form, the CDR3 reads TGTGCCAGCACTTTGACGGGACAGGGAAAGTACGATCAGTACTTC. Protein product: CASTLTGQGKYDQYF.

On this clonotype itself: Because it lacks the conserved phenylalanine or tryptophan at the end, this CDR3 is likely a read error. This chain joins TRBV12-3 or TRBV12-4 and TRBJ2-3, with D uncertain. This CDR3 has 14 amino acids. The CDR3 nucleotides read TGTGCCAGCAGTAAGAGACTCCCGCCAGATACACAGTATATT. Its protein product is CASSKRLPPDTQYI.

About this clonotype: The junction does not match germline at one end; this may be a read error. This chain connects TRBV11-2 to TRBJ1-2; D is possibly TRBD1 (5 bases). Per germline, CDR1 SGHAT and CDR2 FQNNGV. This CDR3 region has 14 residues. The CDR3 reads CANSLIQGGHGYTF. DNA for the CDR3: TGTGCCAACAGCTTAATCCAGGGAGGACACGGCTACACCTTC.